This T cell receptor beta chain was found in a study of OX40 agonist ivuxolimab in advanced cancers. Study-level information: In this cohort, patients received ivuxolimab, an agonistic anti-OX40 (CD134) antibody. At doses from 0.01 to 10 mg/kg, patients were given intravenous ivuxolimab every 2 weeks. Patients with hepatocellular carcinoma, melanoma, renal cell or head and neck cancer made up the dose-escalation patients.

Profiling relied on immunoSEQ multiplex PCR, and the TCRdb table lists in-frame clones only, not all of them. The sample contains roughly 64,000 clones, roughly 80% of which appear only once. Comment on this clone: Antigen specificity is unknown.

The V gene lost 3 bases and the J gene lost 5 bases, with 18 bases spanning the gap. The CDR3 extends over 15 amino acids. Germline V lookup: CDR1 SGDLS, CDR2 YYNGEE. Study-wide results and limits: At 0.1 to 3.0 mg/kg and by week 6, clonal expansion occurred in CD4+ and CD8+ blood T cells.

The chain couples TRBV9 to TRBJ2-7; weak D call: TRBD2 (6 bases). The sequence derives from an adult with an advanced solid tumor such as melanoma, head and neck, liver or kidney cancer. Sequences were derived from CD4+ or CD8+ T cells sorted from blood, sampled in a trial of the OX40 agonist ivuxolimab. This CDR3 is CASSAGSGRAHEQYF. DNA for the CDR3: TGTGCCAGCAGCGCAGGCAGCGGGCGGGCCCACGAGCAGTACTTC.